A selection of T cell receptor beta chains follows, all from one sample in a study of blood T cells in healthy people across ages. TCRdb recomputed calls from the 5' RACE reads with MiXCR, one row per CDR3 protein. The profile shows approximately 800,000 distinct CDR3 sequences, less than 70% of them singletons. The specimen was blood. Source of these receptors: a man at least 80 years old in good health. Both conserved end residues are part of each CDR3. A D gene is named only where the DNA matches it firmly. A row's size may be missing; if present it is once, few, many or a size class.

NA	TRBV2	NA	TRBJ2-4	CASLRRGVSREQYF	TGTGCCAGCTTAAGGAGGGGGGTATCGCGTGAGCAGTACTTC
NA	TRBV10-3	NA	TRBJ2-1	CAISGQGGWVNEQFF	TGTGCCATCAGTGGCCAAGGGGGTTGGGTCAATGAGCAGTTCTTC
once	TRBV2	NA	TRBJ1-2	CASRTGQNYGYTF	TGTGCCAGCAGGACAGGACAAAACTATGGCTACACCTTC
NA	TRBV3-1	TRBD1	TRBJ1-4	CASSPTERTGRLFF	TGTGCCAGCAGCCCGACCGAAAGGACAGGGAGGCTGTTTTTT
few	TRBV7-9	TRBD2	TRBJ2-5	CASSSTSGTPRETQYF	TGTGCCAGCAGCTCCACTAGCGGGACCCCTCGGGAGACCCAGTACTTC
many	TRBV18	NA	TRBJ1-2	CASSPSGSANYGYTF	TGTGCCAGCTCACCCTCGGGTTCGGCTAACTATGGCTACACCTTC
NA	TRBV28	TRBD1	TRBJ2-5	CASSITSGTGVETQYF	TGTGCCAGCAGCATCACGTCCGGGACAGGGGTCGAGACCCAGTACTTC
few	TRBV29-1	NA	TRBJ2-3	CSVQGVRRRTDTQYF	TGCAGCGTCCAAGGAGTTCGACGGCGCACAGATACGCAGTATTTT
NA	TRBV10-3	NA	TRBJ2-5	CAISDRGSETQYF	TGTGCCATCAGTGACAGAGGAAGCGAGACCCAGTACTTC
NA	TRBV7-2	NA	TRBJ1-1	CASSLAGEGRTEAFF	TGTGCCAGCAGCTTAGCGGGGGAGGGTCGCACTGAAGCTTTCTTT
few	TRBV4-2	TRBD2	TRBJ2-3	CASSTESGGRADTQYF	TGTGCCAGCAGCACAGAATCGGGAGGGCGCGCAGATACGCAGTATTTT
NA	TRBV6-2/TRBV6-3	NA	TRBJ1-1	CASRGVTEAFF	TGTGCCAGCAGGGGTGTCACTGAAGCTTTCTTT
NA	TRBV29-1	NA	TRBJ1-2	CSVEAQGSNYGYTF	TGCAGCGTTGAAGCCCAGGGATCAAACTATGGCTACACCTTC
NA	TRBV10-3	TRBD2	TRBJ2-7	CAISVGLAVYEQYF	TGTGCCATCAGTGTAGGACTAGCGGTTTACGAGCAGTACTTC
few	TRBV9	TRBD1	TRBJ2-1	CASSVGVGQGSNEQFF	TGTGCCAGCAGCGTAGGTGTAGGACAGGGGTCCAATGAGCAGTTCTTC
NA	TRBV4-1	NA	TRBJ2-7	CASSHLPGQFLQGGYEQYF	TGCGCCAGCAGCCACCTTCCGGGCCAGTTTCTGCAGGGGGGGTACGAGCAGTACTTC
NA	TRBV15	TRBD2	TRBJ2-7	CATSRDPGGSEQYF	TGTGCCACCAGCAGAGATCCGGGAGGGAGCGAGCAGTACTTC
NA	TRBV12-3/TRBV12-4	NA	TRBJ2-4	CASSPGFPGNIQYF	TGTGCCAGCAGTCCAGGGTTTCCGGGAAACATTCAGTACTTC
NA	TRBV3-1	NA	TRBJ2-1	CASSQDSGADEFF	TGTGCCAGCAGCCAAGATAGCGGAGCGGATGAGTTCTTC
NA	TRBV6-6	TRBD1	TRBJ1-2	CATATGGGYTF	TGTGCCACCGCGACAGGGGGTGGCTACACCTTC
NA	TRBV29-1	NA	TRBJ1-1	CSGADGHTEAFF	TGCAGCGGAGCCGACGGCCACACTGAAGCTTTCTTT
many	TRBV4-1	TRBD2	TRBJ2-1	CASSQVAGGSYNEQFF	TGCGCCAGCAGCCAAGTAGCGGGAGGGAGTTACAATGAGCAGTTCTTC
many	TRBV20-1	TRBD2	TRBJ2-1	CSARDRPSGVSYNEQFF	TGCAGTGCTAGAGATAGGCCTAGCGGGGTCTCCTACAATGAGCAGTTCTTC
few	TRBV12-3/TRBV12-4	NA	TRBJ1-1	CASSFATAEAFF	TGTGCCAGCAGTTTTGCCACAGCTGAAGCTTTCTTT
few	TRBV10-3	TRBD2	TRBJ2-5	CAIKGASGSGDEQYF	TGTGCCATCAAAGGGGCTAGCGGGAGTGGAGATGAGCAGTACTTC
few	TRBV29-1	NA	TRBJ1-2	CSGATSAYGYTF	TGCAGCGGGGCCACCTCGGCCTATGGCTACACCTTC
NA	TRBV20-1	NA	TRBJ2-5	CSASLTAETQYF	TGCAGTGCTAGTCTGACAGCAGAGACCCAGTACTTC
few	TRBV7-9	TRBD2	TRBJ2-1	CASSFTSGRMNEQFF	TGTGCCAGCAGCTTTACTAGCGGGAGGATGAATGAGCAGTTCTTC
NA	TRBV24-1	TRBD1	TRBJ2-1	CATSDSQGVRNNEQFF	TGTGCCACCAGTGATTCGCAGGGGGTCCGAAACAATGAGCAGTTCTTC
few	TRBV5-1	NA	TRBJ2-7	CASSLTRTASAYEQYF	TGCGCCAGCAGCTTGACCAGGACAGCCAGCGCCTACGAGCAGTACTTC
few	TRBV20-1	TRBD2	TRBJ2-7	CSARGEAGYEQYF	TGCAGTGCCCGGGGGGAGGCAGGCTACGAGCAGTACTTC
NA	TRBV7-2	NA	TRBJ2-7	CASSLASAVAQTYEQYF	TGTGCCAGCAGCTTAGCCTCGGCGGTAGCCCAGACCTACGAGCAGTACTTC